This T cell receptor (beta chain) was identified during a study of CD8+ T cells in alopecia areata (dated by TCRdb to the late 2010s). Regarding the study in general: The treated patients took part in an open-label pilot trial in which moderate-to-severe alopecia areata was treated with oral tofacitinib at 5 to 10 mg twice daily. Clonality in the scalp was compared among normal scalp (n=4), patchy alopecia areata scalp (n=8), and alopecia totalis/universalis scalp (n=8). Tofacitinib was administered for 6 to 18 months, and 6 months of follow-up off drug were then conducted to assess delayed response and recurrence. TCRbeta CDR3 regions were amplified by immunoSEQ multiplex PCR with 35 Vbeta forward and 13 Jbeta reverse primers. Patients on tofacitinib were biopsied at baseline and after 4 and 24 weeks of treatment, and several of the patients also had a later scalp biopsy. In treated patients, disease severity was measured using the SALT score, which gives the percentage of scalp surface area affected. Human TCRbeta sequencing covered scalp tissue and sorted CD4+ and CD8+ peripheral blood T cells from patchy and totalis/universalis alopecia areata patients and healthy controls. To study T cell clonal expansion in alopecia areata, the researchers applied high-throughput TCRbeta sequencing to both the C3H/HeJ mouse model and human patients. RNA was extracted with the PAXgene miRNA kit for fixed scalp, the miRNeasy kit for PBMCs, and the RNeasy kit for mouse skin.

Study-wide findings and limitations: Tofacitinib significantly lowered scalp clonality and the number of expanded CD8+ clones among the top 100 scalp clones. During tofacitinib treatment, many expanded lesional clones stuck around in both scalp and blood, and this persistence may partly explain why relapse happens after treatment is stopped. Shared TCR sequences between patients were less evident than in mice, which may be partly attributable to HLA diversity in the patient population. Unlike mouse skin, where gammadelta T cells dominate, normal human skin contains resident alphabeta T cells that get sequenced too, which complicates analysis of the scalp TCR repertoire. Lesional scalp, especially in alopecia totalis/universalis, showed higher clonality and more expanded CD8+ clones than normal scalp, suggesting antigenic drive. The treated cohort was small, with a single nonresponder, so links between baseline CD8+ expansion and response need larger studies.

The intended sense of this specimen's time point label: roughly 26 weeks on oral tofacitinib. Explained via the paper, the treatment or condition label denotes: oral pan-JAK inhibitor, 5-10 mg twice daily. From alopecia areata patients, peripheral blood was collected along with lesional scalp punch biopsies. After PBMCs were isolated by density centrifugation and stained for CD3, CD4 and CD8, a FACSAria was used to sort CD4+ and CD8+ T cells. Notes on this clone: Which antigen it targets is not known. Base qualities are not provided; no much larger clone lies one nucleotide away.

Libraries were constructed by the immunoSEQ multiplex PCR assay. RNA was extracted from all samples and reverse transcribed into cDNA as template for TCR sequencing. First-strand cDNA was synthesized with SuperScript III using a 2:1 mix of oligo-dT and random hexamers. A synthetic immune receptor repertoire was used to assess amplification bias, and residual bias was removed computationally. In the authors' own workflow: After raw reads were preprocessed to remove errors, the CDR3 was defined following IMGT conventions as running from the conserved cysteine to phenylalanine. Clonality was computed as 1 minus the Shannon entropy, with the entropy normalized by log2 of the number of productive unique TCRs. CD4 or CD8 identity of scalp clones was inferred by cross-referencing scalp TCRbeta sequences with sorted blood CD4 and CD8 repertoires. The source is immuneACCESS, and TCRdb retained only in-frame sequences with V and J called. Part of the clones is not carried over; for the studies checked, unresolved V genes explain less than half of this, and the remainder is unexplained. V and J calls and clone size are copied from that table; D and trimming were computed from the DNA. In this sample the table shows over 100,000 clones, roughly three fifths of which occur a single time. Of the sample, 12% falls within the top ten clones.

The sequencing here drew on CD8+ T cells sorted from blood, taken at week 24, from a patient treated with tofacitinib. The clonotype comes from a human donor with alopecia areata.

The nucleotides read TGTGCCTGGAGTGGTAAGGCTGAGGGCGAAGGAAACACCATATATTTT. It translates as CAWSGKAEGEGNTIYF. This receptor chain uses TRBV30 and TRBJ1-3, with the D gene too uncertain to name. V is reduced by 1 base and J by 4 bases, leaving a spacing of 17 bases between them. The CDR3 runs 16 amino acids, cysteine and phenylalanine included. CDR3 DNA is the only sequence kept; it has 48 bases, read in frame from the first base. CDR1 GTSNPN and CDR2 SVGIG were looked up in the germline V gene (reference sequence).